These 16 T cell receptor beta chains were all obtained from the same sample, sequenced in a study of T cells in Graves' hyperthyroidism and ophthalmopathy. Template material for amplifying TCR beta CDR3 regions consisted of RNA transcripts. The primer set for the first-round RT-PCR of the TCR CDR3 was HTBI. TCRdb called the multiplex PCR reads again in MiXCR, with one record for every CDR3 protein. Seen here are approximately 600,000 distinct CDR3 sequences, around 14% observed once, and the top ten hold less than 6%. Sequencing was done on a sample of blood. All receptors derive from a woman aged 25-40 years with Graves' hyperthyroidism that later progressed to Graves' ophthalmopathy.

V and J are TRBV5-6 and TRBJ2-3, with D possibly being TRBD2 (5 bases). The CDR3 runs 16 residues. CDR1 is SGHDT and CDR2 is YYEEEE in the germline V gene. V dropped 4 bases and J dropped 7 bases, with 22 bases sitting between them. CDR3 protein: CASSTVGAGGANTQYF. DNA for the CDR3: TGTGCCAGCAGCACGGTGGGAGCAGGAGGCGCAAATACGCAGTATTTT.

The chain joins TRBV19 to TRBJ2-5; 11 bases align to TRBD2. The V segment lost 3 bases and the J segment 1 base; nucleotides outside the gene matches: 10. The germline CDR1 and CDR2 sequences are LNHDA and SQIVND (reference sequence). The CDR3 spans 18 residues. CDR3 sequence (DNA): TGTGCCAGTAGTATGAAGAAACTAGCGGGAGCTTTCCAAGAGACCCAGTACTTC. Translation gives CASSMKKLAGAFQETQYF.

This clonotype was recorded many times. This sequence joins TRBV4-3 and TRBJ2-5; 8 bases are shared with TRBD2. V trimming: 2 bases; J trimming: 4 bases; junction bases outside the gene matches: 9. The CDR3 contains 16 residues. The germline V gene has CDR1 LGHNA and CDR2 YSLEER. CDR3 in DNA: TGCGCCAGCAGCCAAACCCCTCGGACTAGCCGAGAGACCCAGTACTTC. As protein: CASSQTPRTSRETQYF.

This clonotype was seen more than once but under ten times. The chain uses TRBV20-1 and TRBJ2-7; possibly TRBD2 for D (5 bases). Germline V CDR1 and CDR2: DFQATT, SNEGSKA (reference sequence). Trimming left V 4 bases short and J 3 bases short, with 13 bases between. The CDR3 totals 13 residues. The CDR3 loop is CSAMKDSLYEQYF. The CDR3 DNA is TGCAGTGCTATGAAGGACTCACTCTACGAGCAGTACTTC.

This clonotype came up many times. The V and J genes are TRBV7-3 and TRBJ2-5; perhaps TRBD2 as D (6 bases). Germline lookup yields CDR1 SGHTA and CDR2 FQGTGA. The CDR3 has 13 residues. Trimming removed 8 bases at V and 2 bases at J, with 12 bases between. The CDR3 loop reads CASGRDWQETQYF. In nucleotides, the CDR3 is TGTGCCAGCGGCCGGGACTGGCAAGAGACCCAGTACTTC.

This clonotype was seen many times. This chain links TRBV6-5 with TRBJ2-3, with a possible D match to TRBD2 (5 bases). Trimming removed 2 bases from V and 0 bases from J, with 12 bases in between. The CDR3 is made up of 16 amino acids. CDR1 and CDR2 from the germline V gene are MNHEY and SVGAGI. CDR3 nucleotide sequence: TGTGCCAGCAGTTACAGTAGCGCCGCTAGCACAGATACGCAGTATTTT. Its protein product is CASSYSSAASTDTQYF.

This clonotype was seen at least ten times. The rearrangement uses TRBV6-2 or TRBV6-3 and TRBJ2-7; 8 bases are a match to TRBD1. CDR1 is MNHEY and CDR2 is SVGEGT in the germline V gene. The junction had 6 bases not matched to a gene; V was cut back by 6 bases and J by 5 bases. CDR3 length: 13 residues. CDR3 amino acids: CASSRTGNDEQYF. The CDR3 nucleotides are TGTGCCAGCAGCCGGACAGGGAACGACGAGCAGTACTTC.

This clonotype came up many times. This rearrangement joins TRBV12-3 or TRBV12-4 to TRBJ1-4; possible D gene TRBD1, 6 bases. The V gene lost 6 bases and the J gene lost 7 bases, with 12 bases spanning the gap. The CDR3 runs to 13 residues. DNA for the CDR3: TGTGCCAGCAGCCCACCAGGGGTTGAAAAACTGTTTTTT. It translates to CASSPPGVEKLFF.

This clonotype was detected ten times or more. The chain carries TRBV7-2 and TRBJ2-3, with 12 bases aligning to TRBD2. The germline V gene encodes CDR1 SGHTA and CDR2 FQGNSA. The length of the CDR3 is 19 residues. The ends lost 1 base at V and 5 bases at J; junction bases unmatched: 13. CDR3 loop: CASSLDRAETSGRVDTQYF. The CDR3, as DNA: TGTGCCAGCAGCTTAGATCGAGCCGAGACTAGCGGGAGAGTAGATACGCAGTATTTT.

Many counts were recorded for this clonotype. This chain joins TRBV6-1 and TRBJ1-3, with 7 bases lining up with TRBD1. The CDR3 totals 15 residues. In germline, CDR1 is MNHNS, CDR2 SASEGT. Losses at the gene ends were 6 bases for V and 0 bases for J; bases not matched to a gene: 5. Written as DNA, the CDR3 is TGTGCCAGCAGGGTACAGGGGAGCTCTGGAAACACCATATATTTT. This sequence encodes CASRVQGSSGNTIYF.

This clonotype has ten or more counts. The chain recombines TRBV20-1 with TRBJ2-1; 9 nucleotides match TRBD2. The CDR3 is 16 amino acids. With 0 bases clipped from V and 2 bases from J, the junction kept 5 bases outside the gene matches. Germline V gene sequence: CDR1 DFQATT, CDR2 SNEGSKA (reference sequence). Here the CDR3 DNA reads TGCAGTGCTAGAGACCCAACTAGCGGGCCCTACAATGAGCAGTTCTTC. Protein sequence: CSARDPTSGPYNEQFF.

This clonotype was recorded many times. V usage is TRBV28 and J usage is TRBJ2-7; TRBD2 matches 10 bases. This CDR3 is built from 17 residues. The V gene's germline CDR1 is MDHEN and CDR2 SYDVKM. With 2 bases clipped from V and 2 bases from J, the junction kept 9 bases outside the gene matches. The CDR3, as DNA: TGTGCCAGCAGTTTACGGAAGGGGACTAGCGCAACCTACGAGCAGTACTTC. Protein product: CASSLRKGTSATYEQYF.

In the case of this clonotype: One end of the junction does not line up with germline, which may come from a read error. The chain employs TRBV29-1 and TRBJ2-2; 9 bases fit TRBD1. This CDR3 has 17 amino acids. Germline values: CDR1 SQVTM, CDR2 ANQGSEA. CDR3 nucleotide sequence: TGCAGCGTTGAAGGAAACAGGGGGCAATCCCCAACCGGGGAGCCGTTTTTT. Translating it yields CSVEGNRGQSPTGEPFF.

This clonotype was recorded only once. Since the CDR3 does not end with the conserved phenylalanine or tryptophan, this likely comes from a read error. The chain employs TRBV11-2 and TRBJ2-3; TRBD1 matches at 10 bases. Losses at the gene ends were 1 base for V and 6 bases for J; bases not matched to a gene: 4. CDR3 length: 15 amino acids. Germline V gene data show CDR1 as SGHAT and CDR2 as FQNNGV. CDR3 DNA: TGTGCCAGCAGCTTAGGGGGACAGGGGTGTGATACGCAGTATCTT. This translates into CASSLGGQGCDTQYL.

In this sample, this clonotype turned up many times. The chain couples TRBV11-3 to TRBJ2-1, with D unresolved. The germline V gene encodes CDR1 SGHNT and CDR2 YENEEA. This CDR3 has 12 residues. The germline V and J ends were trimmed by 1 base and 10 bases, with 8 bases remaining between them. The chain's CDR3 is CASSLVEEEQFF. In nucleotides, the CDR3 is TGTGCCAGCAGCTTAGTCGAAGAGGAGCAGTTCTTC. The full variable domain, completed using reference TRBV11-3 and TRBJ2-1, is EAGVVQSPRYKIIEKKQPVAFWCNPISGHNTLYWYLQNLGQGPELLIRYENEEAVDDSQLPKDRFSAERLKGVDSTLKIQPAELGDSAVYLCASSLVEEEQFFGPGTRLTVL.

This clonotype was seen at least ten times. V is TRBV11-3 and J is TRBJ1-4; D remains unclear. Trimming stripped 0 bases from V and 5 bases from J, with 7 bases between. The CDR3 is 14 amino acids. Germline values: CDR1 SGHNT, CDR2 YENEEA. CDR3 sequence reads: CASSLDGANEKLFF. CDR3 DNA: TGTGCCAGCAGCTTAGATGGTGCGAATGAAAAACTGTTTTTT.